Shown below are 3 T cell receptor beta chains from a single sample sequenced in a study of blood T cell repertoires in COVID-19. Produced via immunoSEQ multiplex PCR; TCRdb's table is partial and in-frame only. There are approximately 150,000 clones in the sample; 80% to 90% occur only once, and about 2.6% lies in the top ten. Sample: peripheral blood. The receptors here all came from a human donor with acute or convalescent COVID-19. The donor label of this sample is uncertain.

The gene calls are TRBV21-1 and TRBJ2-7; TRBD1, the table's D call, lacks a check against the DNA. TRBV21-1 is a recognized pseudogene. This CDR3 has 13 amino acids. CDR3 DNA: TGTGCCAGCAGCAATTCCAGGTCCTACGAGCAGTACGTC. Translating it yields CASSNSRSYEQYV.

This chain connects TRBV6-2 or TRBV6-3 to TRBJ2-2, with 8 bases that match TRBD1. Trimming at V came to 7 bases and at J to 6 bases, leaving 10 bases not matched to a gene. This CDR3 spans 15 amino acids. The V gene's germline CDR1 is MNHEY and CDR2 SVGEGT. The CDR3 protein is CASTPGGAASGELFF. The CDR3 region has the DNA TGTGCCAGCACCCCAGGGGGCGCAGCTTCCGGGGAGCTGTTTTTT.

This chain joins TRBV5-6 and TRBJ2-5; 9 positions match TRBD2. The germline V gene encodes CDR1 SGHDT and CDR2 YYEEEE. The CDR3 consists of 16 residues. After removal of 0 bases from V and 5 bases from J, the junction contained 8 bases not matched to a gene. The CDR3: CASSLGLTGTSETQYF. In DNA, the CDR3 is TGTGCCAGCAGCTTGGGGCTGACAGGGACTAGCGAGACCCAGTACTTC. The full variable domain, with the rest looked up from reference TRBV5-6 and TRBJ2-5, is DAGVTQSPTHLIKTRGQQVTLRCSPKSGHDTVSWYQQALGQGPQFIFQYYEEEERQRGNFPDRFSGHQFPNYSSELNVNALLLGDSALYLCASSLGLTGTSETQYFGPGTRLLVL.